The next 29 T cell receptor beta chains were all read from a single sample in a study of T cell repertoires in cytomegalovirus infection. In TCRdb, the reads were re-called with MiXCR into one record per CDR3 protein. This table holds about 150,000 distinct CDR3 sequences, roughly a quarter found once. Specimen: PBMCs. These TCRs come from a human donor in good health (CMV status not recorded). Some clones in this sample may be carry-over from other donors' samples.

This chain connects TRBV5-4 to TRBJ2-5, with 7 nucleotides matching TRBD2. The CDR3 totals 14 residues. Germline lookup yields CDR1 SGHNT and CDR2 YYREEE (reference sequence). Germline trimming cut 4 bases from V and 2 bases from J; bases unmatched to any gene: 5. The CDR3 nucleotides read TGTGCCAGCAGCCCGAGCGGGGTGCAAGAGACCCAGTACTTC. It is translated as CASSPSGVQETQYF.

Written as DNA, the CDR3 is TGTGCCAGCAGCTTCGGGACTAGCCAAGAGACCCAGTACTTC. Its translation: CASSFGTSQETQYF. The gene calls are TRBV5-6 and TRBJ2-5; 8 bases align to TRBD2. Germline CDR1 and CDR2: SGHDT and YYEEEE. The CDR3 runs 14 residues. V dropped 2 bases and J dropped 1; count of bases not matched to a gene: 1.

This clonotype showed up many times. The chain is built from TRBV12-3 or TRBV12-4 and TRBJ1-6, with a weak D call TRBD1 (5 bases). Trimming removed 7 bases from V and 2 bases from J, with 9 bases in between. This CDR3 has 14 residues. The CDR3 nucleotides read TGTGCCAGCAACCAGGGCACCTATAATTCACCCCTCCACTTT. It translates to CASNQGTYNSPLHF.

This clonotype turned up a few times. The J gene is TRBJ2-1, the V gene TRBV3-1; the match to TRBD2 covers 12 bases. This CDR3 is 17 amino acids long. In germline, CDR1 is LGHDT, CDR2 YNNKEL (reference sequence). V shed 1 base, J shed 4 bases, and the junction held 5 bases outside the gene matches. The CDR3 region is CASSQALAGGPYNEQFF. The DNA of the CDR3 is TGTGCCAGCAGCCAAGCCCTAGCGGGAGGGCCGTACAATGAGCAGTTCTTC.

This clonotype showed up just a few times. The chain links TRBV28 to TRBJ1-2, with 9 nucleotides matching TRBD1. The CDR3 has 13 residues. J was trimmed by 7 bases and V by 5 bases; bases with no gene match: 5. Germline V gene lookup returns CDR1 MDHEN and CDR2 SYDVKM. The CDR3 DNA is TGTGCCAGCAGTGATACAGGGGGCAGTGGCTACACCTTC. This translates into CASSDTGGSGYTF.

The chain links TRBV5-1 to TRBJ2-7, with 7 bases identical to TRBD1. J was trimmed by 4 bases and V by 1 base; bases with no gene match: 5. The germline CDR1 and CDR2 sequences are SGHRS and YFSETQ. The length of the CDR3 is 14 residues. CDR3 in amino acids: CASSLQDRFYEQYF. The CDR3, as DNA: TGCGCCAGCAGCTTGCAGGACAGGTTTTACGAGCAGTACTTC.

The table lists this clonotype with many counts. The chain carries TRBV7-2 and TRBJ1-2; 9 bases are a match to TRBD1. Trimming at V came to 2 bases and at J to 4 bases, leaving 8 bases not matched to a gene. This CDR3 contains 16 residues. Germline values: CDR1 SGHTA, CDR2 FQGNSA. This chain's CDR3 is CASSLPGTGLFYGYTF. The DNA for the CDR3 is TGTGCCAGCAGCTTACCCGGGACAGGGCTTTTCTATGGCTACACCTTC.

This clonotype was seen many times. This chain uses TRBV6-1 with TRBJ1-6, with 10 positions matching TRBD1. CDR1 MNHNS and CDR2 SASEGT come from the germline V gene. Unmatched junction bases numbered 8, after V lost 5 bases and J lost 10 bases. The CDR3 runs to 15 residues. The DNA of the CDR3 is TGTGCCAGCAGTTCTACCGGGACAGGGGAATCACCCCTCCACTTT. Its protein product is CASSSTGTGESPLHF.

In regard to this clonotype: At one boundary the junction diverges from the germline segment, which might be a read error. V usage is TRBV5-1 and J usage is TRBJ2-1; D remains ambiguous. Germline values: CDR1 SGHRS, CDR2 YFSETQ. This CDR3 is 12 amino acids long. Here the CDR3 reads CASSPTVNVQFF. CDR3 coding DNA: TGCGCCAGCAGCCCCACAGTGAATGTGCAGTTCTTC.

This clonotype was seen ten or more times. The rearrangement links TRBV28 to TRBJ1-1, with D unclear. V was clipped by 2 bases and J by 2 bases, with 9 bases between them. This CDR3 contains 14 residues. Germline V gene lookup returns CDR1 MDHEN and CDR2 SYDVKM. CDR3 sequence reads: CASSLVQKNTEAFF. DNA for the CDR3: TGTGCCAGCAGTTTAGTGCAAAAAAACACTGAAGCTTTCTTT.

In this sample, this clonotype turned up many times. The gene calls are TRBV7-8 and TRBJ1-1; tentative D call: TRBD1 (6 bases). Per the germline V gene, CDR1 is SGHVS and CDR2 is FQNEAQ. This CDR3 has 12 residues. Trimming took off 4 bases at V and 6 bases at J, with 9 bases between the two ends. The CDR3 here is CASSSPGAEAFF. The CDR3 DNA follows: TGTGCCAGCAGCTCGCCAGGGGCTGAAGCTTTCTTT.

This clonotype was detected a few times. The chain has TRBV14 and TRBJ2-7; D not resolved. Germline V lookup: CDR1 SGHDN, CDR2 FVKESK. Trimming cost V 5 bases and J 3 bases, with 5 bases left between them. This CDR3 is built from 11 residues. This chain's CDR3 is CASSAHYEQYF. The CDR3 DNA reads TGTGCCAGCAGCGCCCACTACGAGCAGTACTTC.

This clonotype turned up a few times. The chain is built from TRBV28 and TRBJ1-5; possibly TRBD1 for D (6 bases). The V gene's germline CDR1 is MDHEN and CDR2 SYDVKM. This CDR3 contains 17 residues. V was pared by 2 bases and J by 1 base, with 15 bases between. The CDR3 region has the DNA TGTGCCAGCAGTTTAGCCGGGCAGGGGAGAAGCAATCAGCCCCAGCATTTT. Residues: CASSLAGQGRSNQPQHF.

This clonotype showed up many times. The chain employs TRBV14 and TRBJ2-7, with 9 bases that match TRBD2. CDR1 and CDR2 from the germline V gene are SGHDN and FVKESK. V trimming: 4 bases; J trimming: 3 bases; junction bases outside the gene matches: 10. The CDR3 sequence is 16 residues long. The CDR3 sequence: CASSPEAGGRHYEQYF. The DNA for the CDR3 is TGTGCCAGCAGCCCGGAAGCGGGAGGCCGCCACTACGAGCAGTACTTC.

The J gene is TRBJ2-5, the V gene TRBV10-3, with D possibly being TRBD1 or TRBD2 (5 bases each). Between the trimmed V and J ends, which lost 4 bases and 5 bases, there was a span of 14 bases. This CDR3 spans 14 amino acids. The V gene's germline CDR1 is ENHRY and CDR2 SYGVKD. The CDR3 sequence: CAISGDALFETQYF. CDR3 in DNA: TGTGCCATCAGTGGGGACGCCTTATTTGAGACCCAGTACTTC.

This clonotype appeared a few times. This chain connects TRBV7-9 to TRBJ1-5, with D unresolved. The V and J ends lost 2 bases and 6 bases respectively, with 11 bases between them. This CDR3 contains 14 residues. Germline V CDR1 and CDR2: SEHNR, FQNEAQ (reference sequence). The CDR3 region has the DNA TGTGCCAGCAGCTTATGGGTACAGTCTCAGCCCCAGCATTTT. This sequence encodes CASSLWVQSQPQHF.

This clonotype was recorded a few times. CDR3 region: CASSLGGPGEVKNIQYF. The CDR3 DNA reads TGTGCCAGCAGCTTAGGGGGGCCGGGTGAGGTCAAAAACATTCAGTACTTC. This sequence joins TRBV7-9 and TRBJ2-4; D is perhaps TRBD1 (6 bases). The CDR3 covers 17 residues. Deletions cut 1 base from V and 3 bases from J, with 16 bases between. Germline CDR1 is SEHNR and CDR2 is FQNEAQ (reference sequence).

The J gene is TRBJ2-1, the V gene TRBV28; no firm D call. Trimming removed 6 bases from V and 8 bases from J, with 14 bases in between. The CDR3 totals 13 residues. CDR1 and CDR2 from the germline V gene are MDHEN and SYDVKM. The CDR3, as DNA: TGTGCCAGCAGGGTCCAGGACGTTTATGAGCAGTTCTTC. Translated: CASRVQDVYEQFF. The variable domain in full, with the rest retrieved from reference TRBV28 and TRBJ2-1, is DVKVTQSSRYLVKRTGEKVFLECVQDMDHENMFWYRQDPGLGLRLIYFSYDVKMKEKGDIPEGYSVSREKKERFSLILESASTNQTSMYLCASRVQDVYEQFFGPGTRLTVL.

This sequence joins TRBV4-2 and TRBJ2-1; D is possibly TRBD2 (7 bases). The V end lost 4 bases, the J end lost 7 bases, and 20 bases lay between the germline ends. CDR3 length: 16 residues. Germline V gene sequence: CDR1 LGHNA, CDR2 YNFKEQ. The DNA of the CDR3 is TGTGCCAGCAGCCCCCAGGGGCGGGAGTTAGGAAATGAGCAGTTCTTC. It encodes CASSPQGRELGNEQFF.

Regarding this clonotype: A read error may produce the germline difference seen at one junction end. V usage is TRBV29-1 and J usage is TRBJ2-1; D might be TRBD1 (5 bases). The CDR3 totals 14 residues. Germline CDR1 SQVTM, CDR2 ANQGSEA. The CDR3 sequence: CSAKGQGSFNEQFF. The CDR3 DNA follows: TGCAGCGCAAAGGGGCAGGGATCCTTCAATGAGCAGTTCTTC.

This clonotype was recorded a few times. The genes are TRBV29-1 and TRBJ2-1, with 8 positions matching TRBD2. The length of the CDR3 is 13 residues. Germline loops: CDR1 SQVTM, CDR2 ANQGSEA. V shed 7 bases and J 2 bases; nucleotides not matched to a gene: 4. The chain's CDR3 is CSGFGGAYNEQFF. The CDR3 DNA sequence: TGCAGCGGATTCGGGGGGGCCTACAATGAGCAGTTCTTC.

The chain uses TRBV6-1 and TRBJ2-7; D is unclear. Germline V CDR1 and CDR2: MNHNS, SASEGT. This CDR3 has 12 amino acids. V gave up 1 base and J gave up 6 bases, with 7 bases separating them. The CDR3 is CASSEGLAEQYF. In nucleotides, the CDR3 is TGTGCCAGCAGTGAAGGACTGGCCGAGCAGTACTTC.

This clonotype showed up just a few times. The gene calls are TRBV11-2 and TRBJ2-1; D uncertain. The V end was cut by 0 bases, the J end by 0 bases, with 9 bases between. CDR1 is SGHAT and CDR2 is FQNNGV in the germline V gene. This CDR3 region has 16 residues. The CDR3 nucleotides read TGTGCCAGCAGCTTAGATTCCGTTTCCTCCTACAATGAGCAGTTCTTC. Its protein is CASSLDSVSSYNEQFF.

This clonotype was seen a handful of times. The rearrangement joins TRBV12-3 or TRBV12-4 to TRBJ2-3; TRBD2 is a possible D gene (5 bases). Trimming took 6 bases from V and 2 from J, leaving 12 bases between them. This CDR3 is 14 amino acids long. CDR3 sequence reads: CASRRVGNTDTQYF. The DNA of the CDR3 is TGTGCCAGCAGGCGAGTCGGGAACACAGATACGCAGTATTTT.

This clonotype showed up just a few times. The V and J genes are TRBV28 and TRBJ2-1; D is unresolved. V lost 8 bases and J 2 bases, leaving 10 bases between the germline ends. Germline CDR1 and CDR2: MDHEN and SYDVKM. This CDR3 region has 13 residues. The CDR3 DNA follows: TGTGCCAGCTCGACATGGGCCTACAATGAGCAGTTCTTC. This translates into CASSTWAYNEQFF. Full variable domain (rest looked up from reference TRBV28 and TRBJ2-1): DVKVTQSSRYLVKRTGEKVFLECVQDMDHENMFWYRQDPGLGLRLIYFSYDVKMKEKGDIPEGYSVSREKKERFSLILESASTNQTSMYLCASSTWAYNEQFFGPGTRLTVL.

A word on this clonotype: The junction does not match germline at one end; this may be a read error. The V and J genes are TRBV29-1 and TRBJ2-3; D is unclear. The CDR3 sequence is 14 residues long. The germline gives CDR1 SQVTM, CDR2 ANQGSEA. The CDR3 is CSVEGSPYTDTQYF. The CDR3 nucleotides are TGCAGCGTTGAAGGGAGCCCTTACACAGATACGCAATATTTT.

With regard to this clonotype: Possible read error: a much larger clone is one base away. The CDR3 loop is CASSPKGMMNTEAFF. Here the CDR3 DNA reads TGTGCCAGCAGCCCAAAGGGGATGATGAACACTGAAGCTTTCTTT. V gene TRBV7-2 combines with J gene TRBJ1-1, with D possibly matching TRBD1 (5 bases). The V gene lost 5 bases and the J gene lost 0 bases, with 13 bases spanning the gap. From germline, CDR1 is SGHTA and CDR2 FQGNSA. The CDR3 extends over 15 amino acids. The whole variable domain, filled in from reference TRBV7-2 and TRBJ1-1, reads GAGVSQSPSNKVTEKGKDVELRCDPISGHTALYWYRQSLGQGLEFLIYFQGNSAPDKSGLPSDRFSAERTGGSVSTLTIQRTQQEDSAVYLCASSPKGMMNTEAFFGQGTRLTVV.

Worth noting for this clonotype: A much more abundant neighbour one base away suggests this may be a read error. The chain employs TRBV7-2 and TRBJ2-3, with D possibly being TRBD1 (6 bases). The J call may be wrong; the DNA end is better matched by TRBJ1-5. The length of the CDR3 is 14 residues. Germline-derived CDR1 and CDR2 are SGHTA and FQGNSA. CDR3 in DNA: TGTGCCAGCAGCTTGGATGGACAGCAGGATACGCAGCATTTT. It codes for CASSLDGQQDTQHF.

V gene TRBV6-1 combines with J gene TRBJ1-2; D might be TRBD1 (6 bases). The V end lost 5 bases, the J end lost 7 bases, and 20 bases lay between the germline ends. The CDR3 consists of 15 residues. Germline V gene lookup returns CDR1 MNHNS and CDR2 SASEGT. CDR3 bases: TGTGCCAGCAGTTTAACAAATACAGGGCTGGGTGGCTACACCTTC. This codes for CASSLTNTGLGGYTF.